This entry lists 7 T cell receptor beta chains sequenced from one sample in a study of blood T cells in healthy people across ages. Alongside a J-beta primer mix, a sample-barcoded 5' primer served in a second PCR lasting 7 to 11 cycles. TCRdb recomputed calls from the 5' RACE reads with MiXCR, one row per CDR3 protein. The sample carries roughly 2 million distinct CDR3 sequences, roughly 52% recorded once. Input material: blood. All receptors come from a woman between 35 and 50 years old in good health.

The gene calls are TRBV28 and TRBJ2-1; 7 bases agree with TRBD2. The germline CDR1 and CDR2 sequences are MDHEN and SYDVKM. Losses at the gene ends were 7 bases for V and 12 bases for J; bases not matched to a gene: 15. The CDR3 loop spans 14 amino acids. The CDR3 sequence is CASIPRREGKGQFF. DNA for the CDR3: TGTGCCAGCATTCCACGGAGGGAGGGAAAAGGGCAGTTCTTC.

The V and J genes are TRBV6-5 and TRBJ1-4, with D unresolved. Germline CDR1 reads MNHEY; CDR2 reads SVGAGI. V was shortened by 6 bases and J by 6 bases, with 11 bases between the two germline ends. The CDR3 has 13 amino acids. The CDR3 sequence is CASRRPGDEKLFF. The CDR3 nucleotides are TGTGCCAGCAGGCGCCCAGGAGATGAAAAACTGTTTTTT.

The CDR3 spells CATSRALTGAPEQFF. The CDR3 coding sequence is TGTGCCACCAGCAGAGCTCTGACAGGGGCGCCTGAGCAGTTCTTC. The chain couples TRBV15 to TRBJ2-1; 8 nucleotides agree with TRBD1. The CDR3 contains 15 residues. Germline CDR1 is LNHNV and CDR2 is YYDKDF (reference sequence). V lost 1 base to trimming and J lost 9 bases; unmatched junction nucleotides: 8.

The chain carries TRBV5-5 and TRBJ2-2, with D perhaps being TRBD1 or TRBD2 (6 bases each). V was pared by 4 bases and J by 3 bases, with 16 bases between. Germline V gene lookup returns CDR1 SGHKS and CDR2 YYEKEE (reference sequence). The CDR3 runs to 16 residues. The CDR3 sequence: CASSPGLEGDTGELFF. In DNA form, the CDR3 reads TGTGCCAGCAGCCCCGGTTTGGAGGGGGACACCGGGGAGCTGTTTTTT.

With regard to this clonotype: The junction and the germline gene differ at one end; a read error may be behind it. The chain is built from TRBV6-5 and TRBJ1-1; perhaps TRBD1 as D (5 bases). Germline CDR1 and CDR2: MNHEY and SVGAGI. The CDR3 is made up of 12 amino acids. In DNA form, the CDR3 reads TGTGCCGGCAGAGGGGTCGGCACTGAAGCTTTCTTT. The encoded protein is CAGRGVGTEAFF.

This rearrangement joins TRBV20-1 to TRBJ2-7, with TRBD1 matching over 10 bases. With the DNA end fitting TRBJ2-5 better, the J assignment may be wrong. Germline V CDR1 and CDR2: DFQATT, SNEGSKA (reference sequence). There are 14 residues in the CDR3. The CDR3 sequence: CSARTGTGEGTQYF. The CDR3 DNA sequence: TGCAGTGCACGAACCGGGACAGGGGAAGGGACCCAGTACTTC.

V and J are TRBV15 and TRBJ2-7, with D uncertain. The J call is in doubt because the DNA end fits TRBJ2-5 better. From germline, CDR1 is LNHNV and CDR2 YYDKDF (reference sequence). The CDR3 covers 13 residues. The CDR3 sequence is CATSRDGLETQYF. As DNA, the CDR3 is TGTGCCACCAGCAGAGATGGATTGGAGACCCAGTACTTC.